This T cell receptor (beta chain) was sequenced in a study of early T cells in non-severe SARS-CoV-2 infection. Study summary: With bulk RNA from unsorted whole blood as input, sequencing yielded unpaired chains.

This clonotype was observed many times. Trimming pared 6 bases from V and 0 bases from J, leaving 9 bases between. Looked up from germline, CDR1 is DFQATT and CDR2 is SNEGSKA (reference sequence). This CDR3 region has 14 residues. Individual cDNA molecules carried attached unique molecular identifiers. TCRdb ran MiXCR on the 5' RACE reads and lists one entry per CDR3 protein. The profile shows around 100,000 distinct CDR3 sequences, 10% to 15% of them singletons. V usage is TRBV20-1 and J usage is TRBJ1-6, with no clear D. This receptor was taken from an adult who was a healthcare worker with PCR-confirmed SARS-CoV-2 infection or an uninfected control (not recorded which). Sequencing was carried out using whole blood. The CDR3 here is CSAPGSSYNSPLHF. The CDR3 DNA reads TGCAGTGCACCGGGGAGCTCCTATAATTCACCCCTCCACTTT.